These 22 T cell receptor beta chains originate from one sample sequenced in a study of blood T cell repertoires in COVID-19. The method was immunoSEQ multiplex PCR; TCRdb's version includes in-frame clones alone and lacks a portion of them. This table has over 60,000 clones, around 90% appearing once. Input material: peripheral blood. The receptors were gathered from a human donor in a cohort sampled during active COVID-19.

The CDR3 sequence: CATRRQSGPLYEQYF. For the CDR3, the DNA is TGTGCCACCAGGAGGCAAAGCGGCCCACTTTACGAGCAGTACTTC. This chain connects TRBV15 to TRBJ2-7; TRBD2 might be the D (5 bases). The CDR3 spans 15 residues. Germline lookup yields CDR1 LNHNV and CDR2 YYDKDF (reference sequence). Trimming shortened V by 6 bases and J by 4 bases, and 19 bases separated the two germline ends.

DNA of the CDR3: TGTGCCAGCAGTCCTGGGGGCGGAACGTCCTACGAGCAGTACTTC. Translating it yields CASSPGGGTSYEQYF. The chain has TRBV6-5 and TRBJ2-7; the D gene is possibly TRBD1 (6 bases). This CDR3 region has 15 residues. Trimming removed 5 bases from V and 1 base from J, with 15 bases in between. Germline lookup yields CDR1 MNHEY and CDR2 SVGAGI.

Only one count was recorded for this clone. The DNA of the CDR3 is TGTGCCAGCAGCCCACTATTCGGGAGTAGAGAGACCCAGTACTTC. Protein: CASSPLFGSRETQYF. V usage is TRBV7-2 and J usage is TRBJ2-5; the D gene is possibly TRBD2 (6 bases). Germline lookup yields CDR1 SGHTA and CDR2 FQGNSA. Trimming took 5 bases from V and 4 from J, leaving 17 bases between them. CDR3 length equals 15 residues. Together with reference TRBV7-2 and TRBJ2-5, the CDR3 gives the full variable domain: GAGVSQSPSNKVTEKGKDVELRCDPISGHTALYWYRQSLGQGLEFLIYFQGNSAPDKSGLPSDRFSAERTGGSVSTLTIQRTQQEDSAVYLCASSPLFGSRETQYFGPGTRLLVL.

This clone was counted a single time. This rearrangement joins TRBV29-1 to TRBJ1-1; maybe TRBD1 (5 bases). V dropped 5 bases and J dropped 1 base, with 11 bases sitting between them. Looked up from germline, CDR1 is SQVTM and CDR2 is ANQGSEA. The CDR3 runs 13 residues. CDR3 sequence: CSVNAGPNTEAFF. The CDR3 DNA is TGCAGCGTTAACGCGGGGCCGAACACTGAAGCTTTCTTT.

V is TRBV6-5 and J is TRBJ1-2; D is perhaps TRBD1 (6 bases). Germline values: CDR1 MNHEY, CDR2 SVGAGI. Trimming removed 5 bases at V and 0 bases at J, with 10 bases between. CDR3 length: 14 residues. CDR3 coding DNA: TGTGCCAGCAGTCGGACAGCCGCTAACTATGGCTACACCTTC. Encoded protein: CASSRTAANYGYTF.

The rearrangement links TRBV7-2 to TRBJ1-6, with no clear D. V lost 5 bases to trimming and J lost 6 bases, with 8 bases between them. There are 13 residues in the CDR3. Germline V lookup: CDR1 SGHTA, CDR2 FQGNSA. The CDR3 DNA reads as TGTGCCAGCAGCCAGACGGGTAATTCACCCCTCCACTTT. The encoded protein is CASSQTGNSPLHF. Full variable domain (rest looked up from reference TRBV7-2 and TRBJ1-6): GAGVSQSPSNKVTEKGKDVELRCDPISGHTALYWYRQSLGQGLEFLIYFQGNSAPDKSGLPSDRFSAERTGGSVSTLTIQRTQQEDSAVYLCASSQTGNSPLHFGNGTRLTVT.

The chain couples TRBV10-3 to TRBJ2-3; D unclear. Germline CDR1 reads ENHRY; CDR2 reads SYGVKD. Trimming pared 3 bases from V and 0 bases from J, leaving 7 bases between. The CDR3 loop spans 14 amino acids. CDR3 protein: CAISERSSTDTQYF. For the CDR3, the DNA is TGTGCCATCAGTGAACGGAGTAGCACAGATACGCAGTATTTT.

The V gene is TRBV5-1, the J gene TRBJ2-2; tentatively, D is TRBD2 (5 bases). V lost 7 bases and J 4 bases, leaving 11 bases between the germline ends. This CDR3 is built from 13 residues. Per germline, CDR1 SGHRS and CDR2 YFSETQ. The CDR3 region has the DNA TGCGCCAGCTCCGAGGGCCCCACCGGGGAGCTGTTTTTT. Translating it yields CASSEGPTGELFF.

The chain combines TRBV7-9 with TRBJ2-3, with D possibly being TRBD2 (7 bases). V was cut by 1 base and J by 3 bases, with 14 bases left in between. CDR1 and CDR2 from the germline V gene are SEHNR and FQNEAQ (reference sequence). CDR3 length: 16 amino acids. DNA of the CDR3: TGTGCCAGCAGCTTAGGACCCAGCGGGACAACAGATACGCAGTATTTT. Amino acids: CASSLGPSGTTDTQYF.

The gene calls are TRBV29-1 and TRBJ1-2; tentative D call: TRBD1 (6 bases). The length of the CDR3 is 12 residues. V lost 3 bases, J lost 3 bases, and 8 bases lay in between. Per germline, CDR1 SQVTM and CDR2 ANQGSEA. The CDR3 DNA reads TGCAGCGTTGACAGGGGAGACTATGGCTACACCTTC. Amino acids: CSVDRGDYGYTF.

This clone showed up just once. This chain links TRBV28 with TRBJ1-5; 9 bases are a match to TRBD1. Trimming at V came to 10 bases and at J to 2 bases, leaving 9 bases not matched to a gene. Germline V gene data show CDR1 as MDHEN and CDR2 as SYDVKM. The CDR3 runs 15 residues. The CDR3 reads CATRGQGDGNQPQHF. CDR3 DNA: TGTGCCACACGGGGACAGGGCGACGGCAATCAGCCCCAGCATTTT.

The V call is TRBV28, the J call TRBJ2-7; TRBD2 matches at 9 bases. Germline CDR1 and CDR2: MDHEN and SYDVKM. This CDR3 region has 16 residues. The V segment lost 6 bases and the J segment 0 bases; nucleotides outside the gene matches: 9. The CDR3: CASSTSGLASSYEQYF. CDR3 DNA sequence: TGTGCCAGCAGCACCTCGGGACTAGCTTCCTCCTACGAGCAGTACTTC.

The rearrangement uses TRBV4-3 and TRBJ2-7; 7 nucleotides agree with TRBD2. The germline gives CDR1 LGHNA, CDR2 YSLEER. The CDR3 length is 16 residues. The V gene end was trimmed by 0 bases and the J gene end by 5 bases; junction bases not matched to a gene: 10. CDR3 in DNA: TGCGCCAGCAGCCAAGAGGCGGGAGCCGCGGCGAACGAGCAGTACTTC. Residues: CASSQEAGAAANEQYF.

The chain combines TRBV10-3 with TRBJ1-6; perhaps TRBD1 as D (5 bases). This CDR3 region has 14 residues. Germline CDR1 is ENHRY and CDR2 is SYGVKD. The V end was cut by 6 bases, the J end by 8 bases, with 14 bases between. The CDR3 nucleotides read TGTGCCATCAGGGGGGGAGTATTCGATTCACCCCTCCACTTT. It codes for CAIRGGVFDSPLHF.

V and J are TRBV5-6 and TRBJ2-1; 8 positions match TRBD1. V trimming: 4 bases; J trimming: 0 bases; junction bases outside the gene matches: 3. CDR1 is SGHDT and CDR2 is YYEEEE in the germline V gene. CDR3 length equals 15 residues. The CDR3 DNA reads as TGTGCCAGCAGCCCCGGACAGGGCTCCTACAATGAGCAGTTCTTC. This codes for CASSPGQGSYNEQFF.

CDR3 nucleotide sequence: TGTGCCAGCAGCTCCGCTTCGCTAGGTTCTATGAACACTGAAGCTTTCTTT. Amino acid sequence: CASSSASLGSMNTEAFF. The rearrangement joins TRBV5-5 to TRBJ1-1; D remains unclear. Germline-derived CDR1 and CDR2 are SGHKS and YYEKEE (reference sequence). This CDR3 comprises 17 residues. Between the trimmed V and J ends, which lost 3 bases and 0 bases, there was a span of 18 bases.

This clone occurred once. V and J are TRBV20-1 and TRBJ1-2, with 8 bases fitting TRBD1. Germline CDR1 is DFQATT and CDR2 is SNEGSKA (reference sequence). The CDR3 extends over 14 amino acids. V dropped 3 bases and J dropped 7; count of bases not matched to a gene: 10. CDR3 loop: CSASEGTGARGYTF. CDR3 bases: TGCAGTGCTAGTGAAGGGACAGGAGCCCGTGGCTACACCTTC.

The V and J genes are TRBV5-8 and TRBJ2-5, with a weak D call TRBD1 (6 bases). CDR3 size: 16 residues. In germline, CDR1 is SGHTS, CDR2 YDEGEE. The V end was cut by 4 bases, the J end by 2 bases, with 18 bases between. The CDR3 region has the DNA TGTGCCAGCAGCACAAAAGTCGGACAGAGACAAGAGACCCAGTACTTC. Translated, it gives CASSTKVGQRQETQYF.

The chain couples TRBV6-6 to TRBJ2-5; D call uncertain. V dropped 2 bases and J dropped 0 bases, with 10 bases sitting between them. Germline CDR1 reads MNHNY; CDR2 reads SVGAGI (reference sequence). The length of the CDR3 is 15 residues. This chain's CDR3 is CASSYRPEYQETQYF. The DNA of the CDR3 is TGTGCCAGCAGTTACCGTCCGGAGTACCAAGAGACCCAGTACTTC.

The chain combines TRBV2 with TRBJ1-2, with 8 positions matching TRBD1. The V segment lost 6 bases and the J segment 8 bases; nucleotides outside the gene matches: 11. Germline CDR1 is SNHLY and CDR2 is FYNNEI. The CDR3 runs 14 residues. CDR3 protein: CASSGQGGTLGYTF. The CDR3 DNA sequence: TGTGCCAGCAGCGGACAGGGAGGGACATTAGGCTACACCTTC.

The gene calls are TRBV6-5 and TRBJ2-7; 7 nucleotides align to TRBD1. V dropped 7 bases and J dropped 2; count of bases not matched to a gene: 8. CDR1 and CDR2 from the germline V gene are MNHEY and SVGAGI. The CDR3 extends over 14 amino acids. CDR3 bases: TGTGCCAGCAAAACAGGGACAGTAACCTACGAGCAGTACTTC. Its protein is CASKTGTVTYEQYF.

The chain links TRBV7-2 to TRBJ2-7, with 8 bases identical to TRBD1. With V trimmed by 5 bases and J by 2 bases, 5 bases remained unmatched. Germline CDR1 is SGHTA and CDR2 is FQGNSA. CDR3 length: 14 amino acids. The CDR3 DNA reads as TGTGCCAGCAGCGCGGACAGGGCCCCCTACGAGCAGTACTTC. Residues: CASSADRAPYEQYF.